This note documents a single T cell receptor beta chain sequence. This sample is drawn from a study of OX40 agonist ivuxolimab in advanced cancers. J lost 9 bases, V lost 3 bases, and 14 bases had no gene match. Germline loops: CDR1 SGHNT, CDR2 YENEEA. The CDR3 sequence is 16 residues long. Assay: immunoSEQ multiplex PCR; the TCRdb copy retains only in-frame clones and omits some. The top ten hold more than 0.35% of the sample, which has approximately 80,000 clones, just over 90% seen once. Sample: CD4+ or CD8+ T cells sorted from blood, taken in a trial of the OX40 agonist ivuxolimab. The chain is built from TRBV11-3 and TRBJ2-1; TRBD2 aligns across 7 bases. The TCR was taken from an adult with an advanced solid tumor such as melanoma, head and neck, liver or kidney cancer. The CDR3 sequence: CASSLGQSGGWGEQFF. The DNA of the CDR3 is TGTGCCAGCAGCTTGGGTCAGTCGGGGGGATGGGGTGAGCAGTTCTTC.